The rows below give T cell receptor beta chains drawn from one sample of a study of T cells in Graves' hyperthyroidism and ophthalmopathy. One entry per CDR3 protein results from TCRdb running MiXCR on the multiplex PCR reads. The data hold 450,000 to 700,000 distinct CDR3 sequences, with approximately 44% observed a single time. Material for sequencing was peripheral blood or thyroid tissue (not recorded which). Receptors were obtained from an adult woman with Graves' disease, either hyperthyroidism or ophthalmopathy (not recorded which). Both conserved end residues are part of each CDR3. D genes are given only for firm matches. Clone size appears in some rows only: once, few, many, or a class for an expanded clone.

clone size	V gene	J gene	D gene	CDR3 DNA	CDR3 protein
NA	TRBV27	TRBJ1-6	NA	TGTGCCAGCAGTTTGGAGAACAGGCGGTCACCCCTCCACTTT	CASSLENRRSPLHF
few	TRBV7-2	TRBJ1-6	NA	TGTGCCAGCAGCTTAGTCCAGACCGGGGGTCCCCTCCACTTT	CASSLVQTGGPLHF
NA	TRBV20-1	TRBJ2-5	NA	TGCAGTGCTAGAGATGAGGGCAGGGTCGGGCAGGAGACCCAGTACTTC	CSARDEGRVGQETQYF
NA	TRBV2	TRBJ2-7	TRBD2	TGTGCCAGCAGCGACGGGACTAGTTCAGGCGAGCAGTACTTC	CASSDGTSSGEQYF
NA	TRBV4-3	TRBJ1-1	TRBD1	TGCGCCAGCAGCCAAGGCCGGGACAGGGCTCGGGCTGAAGCTTTCTTT	CASSQGRDRARAEAFF
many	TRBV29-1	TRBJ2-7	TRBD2	TGCAGCGCCATGGGACTAGCGGGAGGGCCTACCAACGAGCAGTACTTC	CSAMGLAGGPTNEQYF
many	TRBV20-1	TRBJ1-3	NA	TGCAGTGCTAGTGTAAGGGAGATAGGCATATATTTT	CSASVREIGIYF
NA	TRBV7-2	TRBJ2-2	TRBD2	TGTGCCAGCAGCTTCCTAGCGGGAGGGCCGAGGGAGCTGTTTTTT	CASSFLAGGPRELFF
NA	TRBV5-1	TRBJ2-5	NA	TGCGCCAGCAGCTGGGGGGCCCGGGAGACCCAGTACTTC	CASSWGARETQYF
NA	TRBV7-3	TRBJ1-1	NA	TGTGCCAGCAGCTTACGGCAGGGTGGGGTCACTGAAGCTTTCTTT	CASSLRQGGVTEAFF
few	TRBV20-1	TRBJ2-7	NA	TGCAGTGCGTTGCTGGGGGAGTACGAGCAGTACTTC	CSALLGEYEQYF
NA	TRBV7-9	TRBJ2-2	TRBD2	TGTGCCAGCAGCTCGCTAGTGGTAGCGGGAGTCACCGGGGAGCTGTTTTTT	CASSSLVVAGVTGELFF
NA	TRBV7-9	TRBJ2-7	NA	TGTGCCAGCAGCCGAGACTTAGCTTCCTACGAGCAGTACTTC	CASSRDLASYEQYF
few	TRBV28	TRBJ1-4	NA	TGTGCCAGCATCCCGGACGTTGGTGGGGAAAAACTGTTTTTT	CASIPDVGGEKLFF
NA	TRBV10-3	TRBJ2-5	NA	TGTGCCATCAGTGAGGAGGGGATCGGTGAGGAGACCCAGTACTTC	CAISEEGIGEETQYF
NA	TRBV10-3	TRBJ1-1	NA	TGTGCCATCAGTTACGGATCAGCACTTAACACTGAAGCTTTCTTT	CAISYGSALNTEAFF
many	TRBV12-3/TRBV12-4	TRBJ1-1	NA	TGTGCCAGCAGCCCCTCCGGGACGGAAGCTTTCTTT	CASSPSGTEAFF
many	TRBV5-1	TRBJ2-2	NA	TGCGCCAGCAGGAAAGCGAGTACCGGGGAGCTGTTTTTT	CASRKASTGELFF
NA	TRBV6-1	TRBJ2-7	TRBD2	TGTGCCAGCAGTGAAAGCCTAGCGGGAGAGCACAACGAGCAGTACTTC	CASSESLAGEHNEQYF
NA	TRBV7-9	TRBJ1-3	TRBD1	TGTGCCAGCAGCTTTGGGGACAGGGCCTTTAGAAACACCATATATTTT	CASSFGDRAFRNTIYF
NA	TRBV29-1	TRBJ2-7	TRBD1	TGCAGCGTCAACAGCCCGGGACAGGGGGGCCACGAGCAGTACTTC	CSVNSPGQGGHEQYF
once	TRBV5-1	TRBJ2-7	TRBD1	TGCGCCAGCAGCTTGGCCCTCCGAGGACAGGGGGACGAGCAGTACTTC	CASSLALRGQGDEQYF
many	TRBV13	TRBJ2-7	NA	TGTGCCAGCAGCTTAGGTCAGGGTTACCTCTACGAGCAGTACTTC	CASSLGQGYLYEQYF
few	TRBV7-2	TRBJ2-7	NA	TGTGCCACCGCAACTGGGGGCGCTACCACCTACGAGCAGTACTTC	CATATGGATTYEQYF
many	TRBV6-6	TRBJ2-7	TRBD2	TGTGCCAGCCGGGAAGCGGGAGGGTCCTACGAGCAGTACTTC	CASREAGGSYEQYF
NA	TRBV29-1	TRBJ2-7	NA	TGCAGCGTTTGGGGGGACAACTCCTACGAGCAGTACTTC	CSVWGDNSYEQYF
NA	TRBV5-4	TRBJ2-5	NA	TGTGCCAGCAGTGAATTGGGTGGAGAGACCCAGTACTTC	CASSELGGETQYF
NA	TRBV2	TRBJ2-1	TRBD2	TGTGCCAGCGAGTGGCTAGCGGTCTCCTACAATGAGCAGTTCTTC	CASEWLAVSYNEQFF
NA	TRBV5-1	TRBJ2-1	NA	TGCGCCAGCAGCGCCGACGGACGTCCGGGTGAGCAGTTCTTC	CASSADGRPGEQFF
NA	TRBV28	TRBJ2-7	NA	TGTGCCAGCAGTTTAGAGGGGGACTCTTCTTGGCAGTACTTC	CASSLEGDSSWQYF
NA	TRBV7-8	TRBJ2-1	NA	TGTGCCAGCAGCTTAGGGGAAAAGGAGCAGTTCTTC	CASSLGEKEQFF
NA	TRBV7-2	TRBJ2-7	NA	TGTGCCAGCAGCCCACGAAAGACCCATACAACATCCTCCTACGAGCAGTACTTC	CASSPRKTHTTSSYEQYF
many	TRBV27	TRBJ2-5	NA	TGTGCCAGCAGTTTAACAGCGCGAGGGCGGGAGACCCAGTACTTC	CASSLTARGRETQYF
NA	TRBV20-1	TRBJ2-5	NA	TGCAGTGCTAGTGCAGGAGTCCAAGAGACCCAGTACTTC	CSASAGVQETQYF
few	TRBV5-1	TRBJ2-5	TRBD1	TGCGCCAGCAGCTTGGAGCCAGGGGGCGCGAAGACCCAGTACTTC	CASSLEPGGAKTQYF
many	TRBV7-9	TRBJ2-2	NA	TGTGCCAGCAGCTCGAGGACCATCTCCGCCGGGGAGCTGTTTTTT	CASSSRTISAGELFF
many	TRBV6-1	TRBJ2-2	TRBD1	TGTGCCAGCAGTGAACCCGGACAGGCCTCGCGCACCGGGGAGCTGTTTTTT	CASSEPGQASRTGELFF
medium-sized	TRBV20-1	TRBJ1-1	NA	TGCAGTGCTCCAAGACAGGAGAACACTGAAGCTTTCTTT	CSAPRQENTEAFF
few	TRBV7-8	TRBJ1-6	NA	TGTGCCAGCAGCCCCACAGGGCTTAATTCACCCCTCCACTTT	CASSPTGLNSPLHF
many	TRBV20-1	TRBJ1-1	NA	TGCAGTGCTAGAGGGTTTACGGGCAGGGAAGTTACAGCTTTCTTT	CSARGFTGREVTAFF
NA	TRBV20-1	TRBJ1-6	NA	TGCAGTGCCGAGAGAGCAGGGCAGTATAATTCACCCCTCCACTTT	CSAERAGQYNSPLHF
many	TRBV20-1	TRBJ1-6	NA	TGCAGTGCTAGCGAGGACTTTAATTCACCCCTCCACTTT	CSASEDFNSPLHF
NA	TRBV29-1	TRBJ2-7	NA	TGCAGCGTCTTAGTGAGTAGGACCTACGAGCAGTACTTC	CSVLVSRTYEQYF
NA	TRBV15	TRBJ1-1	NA	TGTGCCACCAGCACCCCACGGGACGGGAACACTGAAGCTTTCTTT	CATSTPRDGNTEAFF
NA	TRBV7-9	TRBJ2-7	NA	TGTGCCAGCAGCGGCCGTGACTACGAGCAGTACTTC	CASSGRDYEQYF
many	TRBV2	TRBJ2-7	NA	TGTGCCAGCAGTGTCAGCTGGTCCTACGAGCAGTACTTC	CASSVSWSYEQYF
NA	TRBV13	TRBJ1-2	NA	TGTGCCAGCCCCCCCCAGCCAACTAACTATGGCTACACCTTC	CASPPQPTNYGYTF
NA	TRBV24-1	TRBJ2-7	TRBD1	TGTGCCACCAGTGATTTCGGGCAGGGGGTCCACGAGCAGTACTTC	CATSDFGQGVHEQYF